Following are 26 T cell receptor beta chains from one sample sequenced in a study of T cells after yellow fever vaccination. TCRdb fed the 5' RACE reads into MiXCR, producing one record per CDR3 protein. The table lists more than 95,000 distinct CDR3 sequences, nearly 7.5% of them singletons. This specimen consisted of CD4+ T cells sorted from PBMCs, obtained approximately 11 days after the first yellow fever vaccination. The receptors derive from a man in his late teens or twenties who received the YFV17D yellow fever vaccine.

This clonotype was detected ten times or more. CDR3 in DNA: TGCAGCGTCACAGGGGGGGTCGATCAGCCCCAGCATTTT. Its translation: CSVTGGVDQPQHF. The chain recombines TRBV29-1 with TRBJ1-5, with TRBD1 matching 8 bases. V shed 6 bases and J 5 bases; nucleotides not matched to a gene: 6. Germline V CDR1 and CDR2: SQVTM, ANQGSEA. The CDR3 consists of 13 residues.

This clonotype has at least ten counts. This chain uses TRBV5-1 with TRBJ1-6, with D possibly matching TRBD1 (6 bases). The CDR3 is 17 residues long. The V gene lost 0 bases and the J gene lost 0 bases, with 10 bases spanning the gap. Germline V gives CDR1 SGHRS, CDR2 YFSETQ. CDR3 DNA: TGCGCCAGCAGCTTGGGACAGGCTCCCTCCTATAATTCACCCCTCCACTTT. Protein sequence: CASSLGQAPSYNSPLHF.

This clonotype turned up a few times. V usage is TRBV4-3 and J usage is TRBJ2-5; TRBD1 is a possible D gene (5 bases). CDR1 and CDR2 (germline): LGHNA, YSLEER. Trimming took off 0 bases at V and 3 bases at J, with 11 bases between the two ends. The length of the CDR3 is 15 residues. In DNA form, the CDR3 reads TGCGCCAGCAGCCAAGATAGTGACAGAAAAGAGACCCAGTACTTC. Its translation is CASSQDSDRKETQYF.

This clonotype occurred many times. This rearrangement joins TRBV20-1 to TRBJ2-7, with 7 bases matching TRBD2. The CDR3 contains 15 residues. The V gene end was trimmed by 0 bases and the J gene end by 1 base; junction bases not matched to a gene: 6. Per the germline V gene, CDR1 is DFQATT and CDR2 is SNEGSKA (reference sequence). CDR3 bases: TGCAGTGCTAGAGAGGGGGGAGGGGTTTCCTACGAGCAGTACTTC. Encoded protein: CSAREGGGVSYEQYF.

This clonotype was observed many times. This CDR3 reads CASSLARQGDTQYF. The DNA for the CDR3 is TGTGCCAGCAGCTTGGCCCGGCAGGGGGACACGCAGTATTTT. This chain joins TRBV5-6 and TRBJ2-3; 7 bases are a match to TRBD1. CDR1 is SGHDT, CDR2 YYEEEE, per germline. V was clipped by 0 bases and J by 9 bases; unmatched bases: 7. The CDR3 consists of 14 residues. Supplemented by reference TRBV5-6 and TRBJ2-3, the full variable domain reads DAGVTQSPTHLIKTRGQQVTLRCSPKSGHDTVSWYQQALGQGPQFIFQYYEEEERQRGNFPDRFSGHQFPNYSSELNVNALLLGDSALYLCASSLARQGDTQYFGPGTRLTVL.

This clonotype has ten or more counts. The rearrangement links TRBV5-1 to TRBJ2-2, with D possibly being TRBD2 (6 bases). Trimming pared 3 bases from V and 5 bases from J, leaving 20 bases between. Germline CDR1 reads SGHRS; CDR2 reads YFSETQ. The CDR3 has 17 amino acids. As DNA, the CDR3 is TGCGCCAGCAGCTACCGGGACTGGGCCTGGGCGACCGGGGAGCTGTTTTTT. Protein sequence: CASSYRDWAWATGELFF.

This clonotype was seen ten or more times. The CDR3 here is CASSYRQGGAGELFF. The DNA for the CDR3 is TGCGCCAGCAGCTATCGACAGGGAGGCGCCGGGGAGCTGTTTTTT. This chain connects TRBV5-1 to TRBJ2-2, with D possibly matching TRBD1 (7 bases). The V end lost 3 bases, the J end lost 6 bases, and 15 bases lay between the germline ends. From germline, CDR1 is SGHRS and CDR2 YFSETQ. The CDR3 has 15 amino acids.

This clonotype was recorded at least ten times. The chain combines TRBV19 with TRBJ2-7; D might be TRBD1 (5 bases). Germline CDR1 and CDR2: LNHDA and SQIVND (reference sequence). The CDR3 sequence is 17 residues long. Trimming removed 6 bases from V and 3 bases from J, with 24 bases in between. The CDR3 sequence is CASSWSGQGEVGYEQYF. DNA of the CDR3: TGTGCCAGTAGCTGGTCGGGCCAGGGCGAAGTCGGCTACGAGCAGTACTTC.

The chain combines TRBV28 with TRBJ1-2, with 8 bases aligning to TRBD1. CDR3 length: 14 amino acids. J gave up 5 bases and V 8 bases, and 10 bases lay outside the gene matches. CDR1 and CDR2 from the germline V gene are MDHEN and SYDVKM. In nucleotides, the CDR3 is TGTGCCAGCCTAACAGGGGGGCACGGGTATGGCTACACCTTC. Its protein product is CASLTGGHGYGYTF.

This clonotype was recorded once. Given a much more abundant clone one base away, this may be a read error. The rearrangement joins TRBV20-1 to TRBJ2-3; TRBD1 is a possible D gene (6 bases). CDR1 is DFQATT and CDR2 is SNEGSKA in the germline V gene (reference sequence). The CDR3 runs 16 residues. Here the CDR3 DNA reads TGCAGTGCTCCCCACAGGGTGCGATGGGTGATAGATACGAAGTATTTT. It codes for CSAPHRVRWVIDTKYF.

This clonotype was observed at least ten times. This chain uses TRBV9 with TRBJ2-5; no clear D. The V gene lost 0 bases and the J gene lost 4 bases, with 10 bases spanning the gap. CDR3 length equals 14 residues. Germline CDR1 and CDR2: SGDLS and YYNGEE. The CDR3 DNA follows: TGTGCCAGCAGCGTAGGGCAGTCTCCAGAGACCCAGTACTTC. Translation: CASSVGQSPETQYF.

This clonotype was seen repeatedly, ten times or more. The chain is built from TRBV20-1 and TRBJ2-7; TRBD1 matches 9 bases. Germline assignment: CDR1 DFQATT and CDR2 SNEGSKA (reference sequence). The CDR3 runs 14 residues. The CDR3 nucleotides are TGCAGCGTTATGCGACAGGGGGTCTCCTACGAGCAGTACTTC. Translating gives CSVMRQGVSYEQYF.

The rearrangement uses TRBV6-1 and TRBJ2-7; the D call may be TRBD1 or TRBD2 (5 bases each). Germline V gives CDR1 MNHNS, CDR2 SASEGT. Trimming pared 3 bases from V and 6 bases from J, leaving 9 bases between. There are 12 residues in the CDR3. The CDR3 protein is CASSDRAGEQYV. The CDR3 DNA follows: TGTGCCAGCAGTGACAGGGCGGGCGAGCAGTACGTC.

This clonotype showed up just a few times. CDR3 DNA: TGTGCCACCAGCGGAGGACCCGGGCTTTACGAGCAGTACTTC. This codes for CATSGGPGLYEQYF. The chain combines TRBV15 with TRBJ2-7; the D gene is possibly TRBD2 (5 bases). Germline V CDR1 and CDR2: LNHNV, YYDKDF (reference sequence). V shed 5 bases and J shed 4 bases, with 15 bases lying between them. This CDR3 spans 14 amino acids.

The chain carries TRBV20-1 and TRBJ2-3; perhaps TRBD2 as D (6 bases). The germline gives CDR1 DFQATT, CDR2 SNEGSKA (reference sequence). V lost 1 base and J 1 base, leaving 12 bases between the germline ends. CDR3 length: 15 amino acids. The CDR3 region has the DNA TGCAGTGCTAGAGTCCGCGGAGGGGGCACAGATACGCAGTATTTT. Protein sequence: CSARVRGGGTDTQYF.

The chain combines TRBV20-1 with TRBJ2-7; weak D call: TRBD2 (5 bases). Germline CDR1 is DFQATT and CDR2 is SNEGSKA (reference sequence). V was pared by 3 bases and J by 6 bases, with 15 bases between. This CDR3 spans 13 amino acids. The CDR3 loop reads CSASSPRVIEQYV. CDR3 bases: TGCAGTGCTAGTAGTCCGCGGGTAATCGAGCAGTACGTC.

About this clonotype: A clone one base away is much larger, so this may be a read error. This sequence joins TRBV9 and TRBJ1-3, with TRBD1 as a possible D gene (5 bases). CDR3 length: 15 amino acids. Germline CDR1 and CDR2: SGDLS and YYNGEE. The CDR3 DNA follows: TGTGCCAGCAGCGGAGGGGCGATCTCTGCAAACACCATATATTTT. Amino acid sequence: CASSGGAISANTIYF. Together with reference TRBV9 and TRBJ1-3, the CDR3 gives the full variable domain: DSGVTQTPKHLITATGQRVTLRCSPRSGDLSVYWYQQSLDQGLQFLIQYYNGEERAKGNILERFSAQQFPDLHSELNLSSLELGDSALYFCASSGGAISANTIYFGEGSWLTVV.

The CDR3 DNA is TGTGCCAGCAGTGGGGCCGGGACAGTGCCCACCGGGGAGCTGTTTTTT. It translates to CASSGAGTVPTGELFF. V usage is TRBV7-2 and J usage is TRBJ2-2; TRBD1 aligns across 7 bases. The CDR3 spans 16 residues. Looked up from germline, CDR1 is SGHTA and CDR2 is FQGNSA. The J segment lost 4 bases and the V segment lost 6 bases, leaving 11 bases of the junction unmatched.

This clonotype has at least ten counts. The V gene is TRBV19, the J gene TRBJ2-6; D is perhaps TRBD1 or TRBD2 (5 bases each). V dropped 6 bases and J dropped 0 bases, with 12 bases sitting between them. This CDR3 is 16 amino acids long. CDR1 and CDR2 from the germline V gene are LNHDA and SQIVND (reference sequence). The CDR3, as DNA: TGTGCCAGTAGCACCGGGACGGCCTCTGGGGCCAACGTCCTGACTTTC. Protein product: CASSTGTASGANVLTF.

There are many counts of this clonotype. This chain joins TRBV5-1 and TRBJ2-5; 7 positions agree with TRBD2. The germline V gene encodes CDR1 SGHRS and CDR2 YFSETQ. CDR3 length: 12 amino acids. Trimming took 2 bases from V and 5 from J; bases not matched to a gene: 0. The CDR3 is CASSFSGETQYF. CDR3 sequence (DNA): TGCGCCAGCAGCTTTAGCGGGGAGACCCAGTACTTC.

The table lists this clonotype with many counts. The J gene is TRBJ2-3, the V gene TRBV9; D is unclear. The CDR3 is made up of 13 amino acids. CDR1 is SGDLS and CDR2 is YYNGEE in the germline V gene. V gave up 4 bases and J gave up 6 bases, with 12 bases separating them. The CDR3 region is CASSSDAGDTQYF. In DNA form, the CDR3 reads TGTGCCAGCAGCTCCGACGCCGGGGATACGCAGTATTTT.

The table lists this clonotype with many counts. The rearrangement uses TRBV4-2 and TRBJ1-1, with D tentatively TRBD1 (6 bases). Trimming removed 3 bases at V and 6 bases at J, with 11 bases between. The germline gives CDR1 LGHNA, CDR2 YNFKEQ. This CDR3 has 13 amino acids. The CDR3 coding sequence is TGTGCCAGCAGCCATGACAGGCTCTCTGAAGCTTTCTTT. Protein product: CASSHDRLSEAFF.

In this sample, this clonotype turned up a few times. The chain employs TRBV20-1 and TRBJ1-1; D remains unclear. Trimming took off 6 bases at V and 0 bases at J, with 8 bases between the two ends. Per germline, CDR1 DFQATT and CDR2 SNEGSKA (reference sequence). CDR3 length: 12 residues. The DNA of the CDR3 is TGCAGTGCGGCCCGGGTGAACACTGAAGCTTTCTTT. Protein product: CSAARVNTEAFF.

In this sample, this clonotype turned up a few times. This chain uses TRBV5-4 with TRBJ2-6, with D hard to call. Trimming cost V 6 bases and J 2 bases, with 9 bases left between them. The CDR3 runs 14 residues. Germline V gives CDR1 SGHNT, CDR2 YYREEE (reference sequence). CDR3 sequence reads: CASTLNPGANVLTF. The DNA for the CDR3 is TGTGCCAGCACCCTAAACCCTGGGGCCAACGTCCTGACTTTC.

This clonotype has a count of ten or more. This sequence joins TRBV12-3 or TRBV12-4 and TRBJ2-7; 8 bases align to TRBD2. The CDR3 covers 16 residues. V shed 4 bases, J shed 3 bases, and the junction held 11 bases outside the gene matches. The CDR3 is CASSSPGTGGGYEQYF. In DNA form, the CDR3 reads TGTGCCAGCAGTTCCCCCGGGACCGGGGGGGGCTACGAGCAGTACTTC.

This clonotype was detected many times. This chain joins TRBV4-3 and TRBJ2-3; D call uncertain. The CDR3 has 16 residues. The V end was cut by 1 base, the J end by 0 bases, with 11 bases between. In germline, CDR1 is LGHNA, CDR2 YSLEER. CDR3 sequence reads: CASSQGSSLSTDTQYF. The CDR3 DNA reads TGCGCCAGCAGCCAAGGTTCCAGCCTTAGCACAGATACGCAGTATTTT.